The 22 T cell receptor beta chains in this list originate from one sample, sequenced in a study of T cells in Graves' hyperthyroidism and ophthalmopathy. The investigators amplified TCR beta CDR3 regions from RNA transcripts. The TCR CDR3 first-round RT-PCR relied on the HTBI primer set. TCRdb re-called the multiplex PCR reads with MiXCR, one entry per CDR3 protein. This table holds 550,000 to 650,000 distinct CDR3 sequences, 14% found once. The sequencing input was blood. These receptors came from a woman aged 40 to 55 with Graves' hyperthyroidism.

The V call is TRBV6-1, the J call TRBJ2-2, with D possibly being TRBD2 (6 bases). The V end lost 4 bases, the J end lost 7 bases, and 10 bases lay between the germline ends. Germline V CDR1 and CDR2: MNHNS, SASEGT. The CDR3 length is 13 residues. CDR3 bases: TGTGCCAGCAGTGTAGAGGAGGGCGGGGAGCTGTTTTTT. Amino acids: CASSVEEGGELFF.

This clonotype appeared many times. This chain links TRBV10-3 with TRBJ2-7; TRBD1 matches at 9 bases. Per germline, CDR1 ENHRY and CDR2 SYGVKD. V was clipped by 4 bases and J by 3 bases; unmatched bases: 13. CDR3 length equals 17 residues. CDR3: CAISVQGASPLNYEQYF. The CDR3, as DNA: TGTGCCATCAGTGTACAGGGGGCCTCACCACTCAACTACGAGCAGTACTTC.

The genes are TRBV18 and TRBJ2-3, with D possibly TRBD1 on 6 matching bases. The germline gives CDR1 KGHSH, CDR2 LQKENI. This CDR3 contains 18 residues. V was shortened by 2 bases and J by 0 bases, with 18 bases between the two germline ends. The CDR3 loop is CASSPGSGGPRSTDTQYF. The CDR3 nucleotides are TGTGCCAGCTCACCAGGATCTGGGGGCCCCCGCAGCACAGATACGCAGTATTTT.

This clonotype turned up a few times. The chain links TRBV28 to TRBJ1-2; 9 positions match TRBD1. CDR3 length equals 12 residues. V trimming: 8 bases; J trimming: 8 bases; junction bases outside the gene matches: 6. CDR1 MDHEN and CDR2 SYDVKM come from the germline V gene. Written as DNA, the CDR3 is TGTGCCAGCGAACAGGGGGCAAGCGGCTACACCTTC. Encoded protein: CASEQGASGYTF.

DNA for the CDR3: TGTGCCAGTGGTAAGCGACAGGGTGGCCTCTACGAGCAGTACTTC. This translates into CASGKRQGGLYEQYF. The chain couples TRBV19 to TRBJ2-7, with 7 positions matching TRBD1. The CDR3 covers 15 residues. Germline CDR1 reads LNHDA; CDR2 reads SQIVND (reference sequence). The V and J ends lost 8 bases and 3 bases, in that order; junction bases with no gene match: 13. Drawing the rest from reference TRBV19 and TRBJ2-7, the complete variable domain is DGGITQSPKYLFRKEGQNVTLSCEQNLNHDAMYWYRQDPGQGLRLIYYSQIVNDFQKGDIAEGYSVSREKKESFPLTVTSAQKNPTAFYLCASGKRQGGLYEQYFGPGTRLTVT.

Ten or more counts support this clonotype. V gene TRBV13 combines with J gene TRBJ2-3; D is perhaps TRBD1 (5 bases). Trimming shortened V by 5 bases and J by 8 bases, and 11 bases separated the two germline ends. The CDR3 has 12 residues. The germline gives CDR1 PRHDT, CDR2 FYEKMQ (reference sequence). The CDR3 protein is CASSLKGFTQYF. DNA of the CDR3: TGTGCCAGCAGCCTAAAGGGGTTTACGCAGTATTTT.

This clonotype was found many times. The chain links TRBV7-9 to TRBJ2-1; D ambiguous. The V end was cut by 5 bases, the J end by 0 bases, with 17 bases between. Germline V gene data show CDR1 as SEHNR and CDR2 as FQNEAQ (reference sequence). This CDR3 is 17 amino acids long. In DNA, the CDR3 is TGTGCCAGCAGCCTAGGGTCTAGGTTCGCCTCCTACAATGAGCAGTTCTTC. This gives the protein CASSLGSRFASYNEQFF.

The rearrangement links TRBV30 to TRBJ2-7; possibly TRBD1 or TRBD2 for D (5 bases each). This CDR3 comprises 14 residues. Trimming left V 2 bases short and J 1 base short, with 12 bases between. Germline CDR1 is GTSNPN and CDR2 is SVGIG (reference sequence). This CDR3 is CAWSPGPPSYEQYF. DNA for the CDR3: TGTGCCTGGAGTCCGGGACCACCTTCCTACGAGCAGTACTTC.

The table lists this clonotype with many counts. The chain uses TRBV15 and TRBJ2-7; TRBD1 agrees at 8 bases. The germline V gene encodes CDR1 LNHNV and CDR2 YYDKDF (reference sequence). J lost 5 bases, V lost 0 bases, and 6 bases had no gene match. The CDR3 has 15 amino acids. The CDR3: CATSREGQGYHEQYF. The CDR3, as DNA: TGTGCCACCAGCAGAGAAGGACAGGGTTACCACGAGCAGTACTTC.

With regard to this clonotype: A much larger clone sits a single nucleotide away, making a read error possible. V gene TRBV9 combines with J gene TRBJ2-7; 9 bases fit TRBD1. The CDR3 length is 15 residues. Germline CDR1 reads SGDLS; CDR2 reads YYNGEE. Unmatched junction bases numbered 3, after V lost 0 bases and J lost 2 bases. CDR3 region: CASSVGGTGPYEQYF. CDR3 in DNA: TGTGCCAGCAGCGTAGGGGGGACAGGGCCCTACGAGCAGTACTTC.

This clonotype was detected only a few times. This rearrangement joins TRBV20-1 to TRBJ2-2; D may correspond to TRBD1 or TRBD2 (5 bases each). The V and J ends lost 5 bases and 2 bases respectively, with 18 bases between them. The germline V gene has CDR1 DFQATT and CDR2 SNEGSKA (reference sequence). This CDR3 comprises 16 residues. The CDR3 DNA follows: TGCAGTGCTCCCGCCTCCGGGGCTACCAACACCGGGGAGCTGTTTTTT. Amino acid sequence: CSAPASGATNTGELFF.

V and J are TRBV6-2 or TRBV6-3 and TRBJ1-2; a possible D gene is TRBD1 (5 bases). CDR1 MNHEY and CDR2 SVGEGT come from the germline V gene. The CDR3 runs 12 residues. Trimming cost V 7 bases and J 7 bases, with 13 bases left between them. The CDR3 sequence is CASKIGGSGYTF. CDR3 coding DNA: TGTGCCAGCAAAATCGGGGGATCTGGCTACACCTTC.

Many counts were recorded for this clonotype. The chain employs TRBV10-3 and TRBJ2-1, with TRBD1 matching 7 bases. The V gene's germline CDR1 is ENHRY and CDR2 SYGVKD. The V gene end was trimmed by 6 bases and the J gene end by 6 bases; junction bases not matched to a gene: 8. This CDR3 comprises 14 residues. CDR3 nucleotides: TGTGCCATCAGCCCCGGGACAGACCCCAATGAGCAGTTCTTC. Translating gives CAISPGTDPNEQFF.

Points on this clonotype: This may stem from a read error, because a much larger clone lies one nucleotide away. The CDR3 end shows no conserved phenylalanine or tryptophan, and so a read error is likely. This chain uses TRBV5-1 with TRBJ2-3; 9 positions match TRBD2. Germline lookup yields CDR1 SGHRS and CDR2 YFSETQ. The CDR3 runs 15 residues. Trimming removed 0 bases from V and 4 bases from J; junction bases left unmatched: 3. This CDR3 reads CASSLGGRASDTQYL. DNA for the CDR3: TGCGCCAGCAGCTTGGGCGGGAGGGCCTCAGATACGCAGTATCTT.

This clonotype was recorded many times. V usage is TRBV7-8 and J usage is TRBJ2-1; 8 bases line up with TRBD1. Germline V CDR1 and CDR2: SGHVS, FQNEAQ. The V and J ends lost 6 bases and 3 bases, in that order; junction bases with no gene match: 7. The CDR3 has 15 residues. The CDR3 DNA sequence: TGTGCCAGCAGTCAAGGACAGGGAAACTACAATGAGCAGTTCTTC. Amino acids: CASSQGQGNYNEQFF.

This clonotype was detected a few times. This rearrangement joins TRBV28 to TRBJ1-2; a possible D gene is TRBD1 (6 bases). The length of the CDR3 is 14 residues. Trimming took 1 base from V and 8 from J, leaving 14 bases between them. CDR1 and CDR2 from the germline V gene are MDHEN and SYDVKM. For the CDR3, the DNA is TGTGCCAGCAGTTTATTGACAGGAGAGAACGGCTACACCTTC. Its protein product is CASSLLTGENGYTF.

This clonotype was found many times. The V gene is TRBV6-1, the J gene TRBJ2-7; 7 bases are a match to TRBD2. The V and J ends lost 8 bases and 3 bases, in that order; junction bases with no gene match: 4. The CDR3 spans 12 residues. CDR1 is MNHNS and CDR2 is SASEGT in the germline V gene. In nucleotides, the CDR3 is TGTGCCAGCTTCCGGGACTACTACGAGCAGTACTTC. As protein: CASFRDYYEQYF.

This clonotype was observed many times. Here the CDR3 DNA reads TGTGCCAGCAGCCACAGGGGGCCTTACAATGAGCAGTTCTTC. Translation: CASSHRGPYNEQFF. The V gene is TRBV13, the J gene TRBJ2-1, with 9 bases identical to TRBD1. Germline V gene data show CDR1 as PRHDT and CDR2 as FYEKMQ (reference sequence). The CDR3 sequence is 14 residues long. Germline trimming cut 5 bases from V and 4 bases from J; bases unmatched to any gene: 3. Drawing the rest from reference TRBV13 and TRBJ2-1, the complete variable domain is AAGVIQSPRHLIKEKRETATLKCYPIPRHDTVYWYQQGPGQDPQFLISFYEKMQSDKGSIPDRFSAQQFSDYHSELNMSSLELGDSALYFCASSHRGPYNEQFFGPGTRLTVL.

This clonotype was counted ten times or more. The chain links TRBV6-1 to TRBJ2-3; perhaps D is TRBD1 or TRBD2 (5 bases each). Germline CDR1 reads MNHNS; CDR2 reads SASEGT. This CDR3 region has 14 residues. Trimming shortened V by 1 base and J by 2 bases, and 7 bases separated the two germline ends. The CDR3 DNA reads TGTGCCAGCAGTGAAGGGGGGTTCACAGATACGCAGTATTTT. Protein: CASSEGGFTDTQYF.

The table lists this clonotype with many counts. The gene calls are TRBV20-1 and TRBJ1-1, with D perhaps matching TRBD1 (5 bases). V was cut by 5 bases and J by 2 bases, with 12 bases left in between. The V gene's germline CDR1 is DFQATT and CDR2 SNEGSKA (reference sequence). The CDR3 has 13 residues. The chain's CDR3 is CSASPGANTEAFF. The CDR3 bases are TGCAGTGCTTCCCCCGGGGCCAACACTGAAGCTTTCTTT.

This clonotype was counted at least ten times. The rearrangement links TRBV19 to TRBJ1-1; D not resolved. Germline V lookup: CDR1 LNHDA, CDR2 SQIVND (reference sequence). This CDR3 is built from 15 residues. V dropped 5 bases and J dropped 2 bases, with 15 bases sitting between them. Here the CDR3 DNA reads TGTGCCAGTAGTCCCGGTCAGCTGGGAAACACTGAAGCTTTCTTT. Translated, it gives CASSPGQLGNTEAFF.

This clonotype showed up just a few times. This chain joins TRBV3-1 and TRBJ2-1; 8 nucleotides agree with TRBD2. Germline V gene data show CDR1 as LGHDT and CDR2 as YNNKEL (reference sequence). The CDR3 covers 17 residues. The ends lost 4 bases at V and 0 bases at J; junction bases unmatched: 8. CDR3 protein: CASSLQSGSSSYNEQFF. The CDR3 bases are TGTGCCAGCAGCCTCCAAAGCGGGAGCAGCTCCTACAATGAGCAGTTCTTC.